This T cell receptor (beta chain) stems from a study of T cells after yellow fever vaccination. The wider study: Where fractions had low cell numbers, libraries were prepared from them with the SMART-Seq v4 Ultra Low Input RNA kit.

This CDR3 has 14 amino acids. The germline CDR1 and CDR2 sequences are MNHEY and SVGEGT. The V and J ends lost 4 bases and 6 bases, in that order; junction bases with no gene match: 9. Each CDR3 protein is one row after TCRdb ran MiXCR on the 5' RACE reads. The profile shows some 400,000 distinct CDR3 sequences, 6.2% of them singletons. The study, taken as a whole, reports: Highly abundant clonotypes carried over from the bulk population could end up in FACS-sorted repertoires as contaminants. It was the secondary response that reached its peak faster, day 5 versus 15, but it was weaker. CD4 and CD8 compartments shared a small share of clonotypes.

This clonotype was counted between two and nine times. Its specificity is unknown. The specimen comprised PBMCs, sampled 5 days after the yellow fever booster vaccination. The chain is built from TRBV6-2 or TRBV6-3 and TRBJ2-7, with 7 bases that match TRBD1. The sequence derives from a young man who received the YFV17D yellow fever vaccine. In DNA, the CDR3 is TGTGCCAGCAGTTTCGGGACAGTCCGAAGCGAGCAGTACTTC. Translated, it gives CASSFGTVRSEQYF.